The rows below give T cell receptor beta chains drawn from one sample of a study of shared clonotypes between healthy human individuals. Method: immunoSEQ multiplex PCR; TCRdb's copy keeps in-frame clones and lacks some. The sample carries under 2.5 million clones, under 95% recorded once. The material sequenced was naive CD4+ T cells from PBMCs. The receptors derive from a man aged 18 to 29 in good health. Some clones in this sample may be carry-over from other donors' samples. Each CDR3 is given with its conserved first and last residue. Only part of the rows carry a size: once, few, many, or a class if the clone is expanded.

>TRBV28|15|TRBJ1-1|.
CASSLPSLGSRGAFF
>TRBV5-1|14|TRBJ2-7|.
CASSLGQGLNEQYF
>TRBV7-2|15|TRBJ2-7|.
CASAKGTGFTYEQYF
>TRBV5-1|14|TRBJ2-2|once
CASSWGGVPGELFF
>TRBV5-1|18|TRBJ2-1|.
CASSQDRGLWSSYNEQFF
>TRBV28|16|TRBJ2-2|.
CASSHGHDRGTGELFF
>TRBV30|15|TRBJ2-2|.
CAWSVTGGAGGELFF
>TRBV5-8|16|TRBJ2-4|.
CASSLWRIGSKNIQYF
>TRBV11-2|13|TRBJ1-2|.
CASSPDGNYGYTF
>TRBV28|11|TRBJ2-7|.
CASSWTSEQYF
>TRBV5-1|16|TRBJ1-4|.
CASSLAIGTVSEKLFF
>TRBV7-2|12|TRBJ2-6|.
CKGGSGANVLTF
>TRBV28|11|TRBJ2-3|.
CASSFGDTQYF
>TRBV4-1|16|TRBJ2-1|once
CASSQAGLNSYNEQFF
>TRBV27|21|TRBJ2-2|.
CASSLYDPLVASGKNTGELFF
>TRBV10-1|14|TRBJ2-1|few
CASSESGRALEQFF
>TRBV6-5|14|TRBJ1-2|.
CASSRDNKPYGYTF
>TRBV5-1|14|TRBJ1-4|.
CASSPGTTNEKLFF
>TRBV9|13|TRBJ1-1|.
CASSQTGDTEAFF
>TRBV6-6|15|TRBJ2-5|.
CASSYIAGEGETQYF
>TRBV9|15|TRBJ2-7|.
CASSVGDRFPYEQYF
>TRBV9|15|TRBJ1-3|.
CASSATGGTGNTIYF
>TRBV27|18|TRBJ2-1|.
CASSLSRGRLIAGDEQFF
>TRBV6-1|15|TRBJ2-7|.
CASRLGLAEYYEQYF
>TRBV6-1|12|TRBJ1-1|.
CASSEVGTEAFF
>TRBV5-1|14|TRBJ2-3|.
CASSKGSSTDTQYF
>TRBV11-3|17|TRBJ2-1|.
CASSLDYRGLDGREQFF
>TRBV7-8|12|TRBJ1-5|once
CASSLGGQPQHF
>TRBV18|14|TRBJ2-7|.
CASSPRDRSYEQYF
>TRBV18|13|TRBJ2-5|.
CASSPDRTETQYF
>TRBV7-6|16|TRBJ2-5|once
CASSLAGSGRSWTQYF
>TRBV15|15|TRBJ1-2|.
CATSRDAGAGVGYTF
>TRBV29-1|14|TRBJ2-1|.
CSVEFSDSYNEQFF
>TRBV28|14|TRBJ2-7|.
CASSFPAGAGEQYF
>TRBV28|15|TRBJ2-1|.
CASGSTGGNINEQFF
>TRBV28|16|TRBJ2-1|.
CASSLRLAGAYNEQFF
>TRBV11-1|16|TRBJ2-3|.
CASSSYRGRVPDTQYF
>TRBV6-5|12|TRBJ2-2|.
CASIGGTGELFF
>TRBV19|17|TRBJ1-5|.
CASSTGWGQGAEQPQHF
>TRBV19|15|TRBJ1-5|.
CASSKGRVGNQPQHF
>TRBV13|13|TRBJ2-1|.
CASSFGQPNEQFF
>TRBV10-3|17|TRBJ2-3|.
CAISSTGLAGGGDTQYF
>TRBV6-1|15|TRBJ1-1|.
CASSARDGMNTEAFF
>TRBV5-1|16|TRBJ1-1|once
CASSLAFRGKNTEAFF
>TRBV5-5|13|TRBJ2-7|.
CASSLVGNYEQYF
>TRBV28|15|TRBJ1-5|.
CASSFTGFSNQPQHF
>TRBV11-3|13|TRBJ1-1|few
CASSLGVNTEAFF
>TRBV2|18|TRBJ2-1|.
CASSEVHLGGFGRSEQFF
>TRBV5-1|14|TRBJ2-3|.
CASSAGPATDTQYF
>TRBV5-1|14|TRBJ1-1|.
CASSLDRYDTEAFF